The clone carrying this T cell receptor (beta chain) has at least ten counts. This CDR3 spans 16 amino acids. Germline lookup yields CDR1 MGHDK and CDR2 SYGVNS. Trimming removed 1 base from V and 2 bases from J; junction bases left unmatched: 7. This entry comes from a study of T cell repertoires in cytomegalovirus infection. Via MiXCR, TCRdb re-called the reads, giving one row per CDR3 protein. The table includes about 320,000 distinct CDR3 sequences, 9% to 9.5% detected once. The sequenced material came from PBMCs. The sequence was obtained from a human donor in good health (CMV status not recorded). Some clones in this sample may be carry-over from other donors' samples. The genes are TRBV25-1 and TRBJ1-2, with TRBD1 matching 7 bases. The CDR3 sequence is CASSEWEGANNYGYTF. DNA of the CDR3: TGTGCCAGCAGTGAATGGGAGGGGGCAAACAACTATGGCTACACCTTC.